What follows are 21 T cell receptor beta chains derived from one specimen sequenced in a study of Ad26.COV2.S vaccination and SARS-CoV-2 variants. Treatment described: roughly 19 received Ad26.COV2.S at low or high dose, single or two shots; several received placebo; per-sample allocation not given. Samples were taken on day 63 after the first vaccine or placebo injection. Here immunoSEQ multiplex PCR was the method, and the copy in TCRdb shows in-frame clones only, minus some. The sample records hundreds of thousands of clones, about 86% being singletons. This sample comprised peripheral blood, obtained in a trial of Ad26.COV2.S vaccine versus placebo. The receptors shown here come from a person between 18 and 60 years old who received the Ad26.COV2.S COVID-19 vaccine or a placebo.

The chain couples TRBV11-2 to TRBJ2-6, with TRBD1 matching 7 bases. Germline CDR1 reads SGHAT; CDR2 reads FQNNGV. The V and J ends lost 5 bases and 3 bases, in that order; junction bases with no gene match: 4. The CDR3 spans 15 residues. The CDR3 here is CASSLTGDGANVLTF. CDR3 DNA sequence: TGTGCCAGCAGCCTCACAGGGGATGGGGCCAACGTCCTGACTTTC.

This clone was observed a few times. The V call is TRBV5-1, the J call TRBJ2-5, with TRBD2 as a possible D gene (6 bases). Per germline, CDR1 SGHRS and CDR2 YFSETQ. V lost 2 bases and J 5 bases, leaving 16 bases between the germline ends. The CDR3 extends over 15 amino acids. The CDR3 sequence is CASSFSVQRAETQYF. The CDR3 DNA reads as TGCGCCAGCAGCTTTTCGGTGCAGCGGGCGGAGACCCAGTACTTC.

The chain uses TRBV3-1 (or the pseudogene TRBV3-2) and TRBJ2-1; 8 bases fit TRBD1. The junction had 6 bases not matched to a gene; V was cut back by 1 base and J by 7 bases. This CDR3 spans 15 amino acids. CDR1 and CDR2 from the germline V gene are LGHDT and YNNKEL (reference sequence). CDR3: CASSQGPGGKNEQFF. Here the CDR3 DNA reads TGTGCCAGCAGCCAAGGGCCAGGGGGCAAGAATGAGCAGTTCTTC.

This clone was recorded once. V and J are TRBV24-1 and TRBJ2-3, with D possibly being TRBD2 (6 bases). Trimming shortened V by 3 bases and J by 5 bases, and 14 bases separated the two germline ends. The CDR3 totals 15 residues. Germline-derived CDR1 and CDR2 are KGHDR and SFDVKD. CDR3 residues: CATSDHGLTLDTQYF. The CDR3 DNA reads TGTGCCACCAGTGATCATGGACTAACGCTAGATACGCAGTATTTT.

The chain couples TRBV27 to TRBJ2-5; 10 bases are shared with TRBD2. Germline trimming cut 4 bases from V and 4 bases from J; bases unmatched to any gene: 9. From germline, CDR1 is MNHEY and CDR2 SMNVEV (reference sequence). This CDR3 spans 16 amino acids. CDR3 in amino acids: CASSYRGLARPETQYF. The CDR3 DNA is TGTGCCAGCAGTTATCGGGGACTAGCGCGGCCAGAGACCCAGTACTTC.

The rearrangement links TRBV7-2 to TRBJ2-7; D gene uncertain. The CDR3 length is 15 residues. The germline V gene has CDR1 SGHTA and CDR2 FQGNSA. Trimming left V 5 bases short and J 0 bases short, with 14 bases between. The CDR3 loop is CASSPAPGPSYEQYF. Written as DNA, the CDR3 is TGTGCCAGCAGCCCTGCGCCTGGTCCCTCCTACGAGCAGTACTTC.

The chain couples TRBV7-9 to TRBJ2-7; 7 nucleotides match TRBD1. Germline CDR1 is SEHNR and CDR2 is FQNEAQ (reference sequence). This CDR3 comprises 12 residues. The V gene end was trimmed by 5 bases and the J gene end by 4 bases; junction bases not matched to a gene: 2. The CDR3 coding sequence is TGTGCCAGCAGCGTACAGGGGTACGAGCAGTACTTC. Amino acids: CASSVQGYEQYF.

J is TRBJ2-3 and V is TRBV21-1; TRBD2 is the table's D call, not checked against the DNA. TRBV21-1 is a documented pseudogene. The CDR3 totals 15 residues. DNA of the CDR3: TGTGCCAGCAGGAGAGCGTTCTTTCCCACAGATACGCAGTATTTT. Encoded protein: CASRRAFFPTDTQYF.

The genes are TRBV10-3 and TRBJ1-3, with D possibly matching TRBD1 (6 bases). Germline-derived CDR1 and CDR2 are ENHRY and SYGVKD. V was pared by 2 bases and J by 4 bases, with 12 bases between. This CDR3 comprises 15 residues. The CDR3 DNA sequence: TGTGCCATCAGTGAGGTGACAGGAGGGGGAAACACCATATATTTT. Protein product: CAISEVTGGGNTIYF.

The CDR3 is CASSSTQGNEQYF. The CDR3 region has the DNA TGTGCCAGCAGTTCAACGCAGGGGAATGAGCAGTACTTC. V gene TRBV28 combines with J gene TRBJ2-7, with D tentatively TRBD1 (6 bases). V gave up 4 bases and J gave up 7 bases, with 14 bases separating them. Per the germline V gene, CDR1 is MDHEN and CDR2 is SYDVKM. CDR3 size: 13 residues.

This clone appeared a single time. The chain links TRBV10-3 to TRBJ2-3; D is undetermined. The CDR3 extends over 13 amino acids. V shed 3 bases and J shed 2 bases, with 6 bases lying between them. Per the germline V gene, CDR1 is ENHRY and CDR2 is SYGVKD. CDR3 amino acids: CAISDVATDTQYF. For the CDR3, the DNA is TGTGCCATCAGTGATGTGGCCACAGATACGCAGTATTTT.

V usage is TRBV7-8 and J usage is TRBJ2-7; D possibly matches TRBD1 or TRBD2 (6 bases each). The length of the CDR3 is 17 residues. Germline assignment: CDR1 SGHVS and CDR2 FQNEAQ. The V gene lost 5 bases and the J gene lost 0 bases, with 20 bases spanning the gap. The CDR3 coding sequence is TGTGCCAGCAGCCCAGGGGTTCCGGGACTCAACTCCTACGAGCAGTACTTC. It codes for CASSPGVPGLNSYEQYF.

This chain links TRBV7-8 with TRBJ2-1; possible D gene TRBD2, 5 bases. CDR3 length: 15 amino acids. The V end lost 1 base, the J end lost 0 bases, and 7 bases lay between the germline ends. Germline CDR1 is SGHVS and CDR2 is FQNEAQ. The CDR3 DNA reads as TGTGCCAGCAGCTTAGTTACTAGCTCCTACAATGAGCAGTTCTTC. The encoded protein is CASSLVTSSYNEQFF. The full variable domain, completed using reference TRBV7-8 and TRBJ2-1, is GAGVSQSPRYKVAKRGQDVALRCDPISGHVSLFWYQQALGQGPEFLTYFQNEAQLDKSGLPSDRFFAERPEGSVSTLKIQRTQQEDSAVYLCASSLVTSSYNEQFFGPGTRLTVL.

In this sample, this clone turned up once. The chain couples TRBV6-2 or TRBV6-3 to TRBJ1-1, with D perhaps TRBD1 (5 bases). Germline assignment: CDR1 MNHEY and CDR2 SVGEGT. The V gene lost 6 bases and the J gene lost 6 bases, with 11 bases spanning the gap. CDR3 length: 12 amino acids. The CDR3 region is CASSFGTPEAFF. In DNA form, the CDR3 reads TGTGCCAGCAGCTTCGGGACTCCTGAAGCTTTCTTT.

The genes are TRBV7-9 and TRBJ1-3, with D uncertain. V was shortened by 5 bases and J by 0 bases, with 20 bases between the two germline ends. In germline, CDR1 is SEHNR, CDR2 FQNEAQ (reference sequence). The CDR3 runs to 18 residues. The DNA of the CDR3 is TGTGCCAGCAGCCACAATCTCGGCGAGGCAGACTCTGGAAACACCATATATTTT. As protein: CASSHNLGEADSGNTIYF.

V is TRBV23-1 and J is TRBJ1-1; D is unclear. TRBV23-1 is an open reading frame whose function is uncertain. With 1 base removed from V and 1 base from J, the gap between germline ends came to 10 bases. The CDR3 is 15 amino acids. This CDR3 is CASSQYLQPNTEAFF. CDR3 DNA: TGCGCCAGCAGTCAATATTTACAGCCGAACACTGAAGCTTTCTTT.

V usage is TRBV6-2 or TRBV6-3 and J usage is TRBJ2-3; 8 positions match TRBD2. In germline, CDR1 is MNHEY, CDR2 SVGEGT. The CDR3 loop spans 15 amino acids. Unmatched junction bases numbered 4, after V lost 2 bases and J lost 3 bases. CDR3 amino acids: CASSYTGGPTDTQYF. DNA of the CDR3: TGTGCCAGCAGTTACACGGGAGGGCCGACAGATACGCAGTATTTT.

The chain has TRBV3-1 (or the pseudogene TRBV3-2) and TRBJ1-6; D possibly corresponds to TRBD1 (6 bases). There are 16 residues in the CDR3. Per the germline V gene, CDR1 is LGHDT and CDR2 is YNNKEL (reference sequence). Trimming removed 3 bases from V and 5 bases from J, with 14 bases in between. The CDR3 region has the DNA TGTGCCAGCAGCCATACTACAGGGCGGGATAATTCACCCCTCCACTTT. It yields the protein CASSHTTGRDNSPLHF.

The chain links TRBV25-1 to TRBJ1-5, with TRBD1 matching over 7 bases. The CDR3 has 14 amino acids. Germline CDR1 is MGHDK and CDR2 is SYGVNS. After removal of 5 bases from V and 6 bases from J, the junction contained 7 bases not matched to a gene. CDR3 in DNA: TGTGCCAGCAGTAACACAGGGGACGGTCAGCCCCAGCATTTT. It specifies CASSNTGDGQPQHF.

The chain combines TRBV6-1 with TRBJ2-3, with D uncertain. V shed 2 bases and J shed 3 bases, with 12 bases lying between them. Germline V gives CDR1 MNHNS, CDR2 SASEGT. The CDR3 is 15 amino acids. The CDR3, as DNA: TGTGCCAGCAGTGAAACTCGCACGCAAACAGATACGCAGTATTTT. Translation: CASSETRTQTDTQYF.

CDR3 residues: CASSLEGPNIQYF. The CDR3, as DNA: TGTGCCAGCAGCTTGGAAGGGCCGAACATTCAGTACTTC. This chain joins TRBV5-4 and TRBJ2-4, with no clear D. Trimming took 0 bases from V and 7 from J, leaving 8 bases between them. The CDR3 has 13 amino acids. Germline V gene lookup returns CDR1 SGHNT and CDR2 YYREEE (reference sequence).